This TCR beta chain was observed in a study of blood T cell repertoires in COVID-19 (dated by TCRdb to 2020 to 2021). Turning to the overall study: Samples covering the acute and convalescent phases of COVID-19 were provided by collaborators in the United States, Italy and Spain. The dataset comprised deeply sampled blood TCRbeta repertoires from subjects exposed to, actively infected with, or recovered from COVID-19. The sample metadata nearly always contained a de-identified subject ID, COVID-19 status, age in years and sex. The repertoires were released in a freely available public database meant as a resource for research on the immune response to SARS-CoV-2. The material from the prospective study consisted of cDNA or gDNA derived from T cells, B-cell-depleted T cells, or PBMCs. Where available, HLA class I and class II types were taken from metadata supplied by the sample provider and were not determined by assay-based typing. The samples were drawn from the first 160 participants of the ongoing ImmuneRACE study and from roughly 1,300 subjects provided by 6 global collaborators. Points the paper makes about the study in general: The amount of clinical and demographic metadata varied by source and participant and was provided uncurated.

The germline V gene gives CDR1 as SGHNT and CDR2 as YENEEA. Between the V and J ends, shortened by 5 bases and 2 bases respectively, the junction contains 7 bases. From the cysteine through the phenylalanine, the CDR3 covers 12 amino acids. Of all the DNA, just the CDR3 is kept, 36 bases in frame from base 1. With respect to this clone: No antigen is known for it. No quality values exist for individual bases; no much larger clone is one base distant.

TCRbeta CDR3 regions were amplified from genomic DNA using the immunoSEQ Assay, a bias-controlled multiplex PCR. The published analysis was carried out like this. Within the assay, amplification of reference gene primers was used to estimate how many nucleated cells each sample contained. To quantify the absolute abundance of each unique TCRbeta CDR3 rearrangement, sequence reads were collapsed and filtered. For each sample, productive Simpson clonality was calculated as the square root of Simpson's diversity index across productive rearrangements. TCRdb provides this immuneACCESS table in a form limited to in-frame rearrangements. Some clones are lacking; in checked studies, under half of them reflect an unresolved V gene, and why the rest are absent is not known. The D gene and trimming were derived from the DNA, and the V and J assignments and clone size from that table. In this sample the table shows around 80,000 clones, 83% of which occur a single time. Jointly, the top ten make up roughly 28% of the sample.

Collaborating institutions collected whole blood in K2EDTA tubes following their own protocols. For TCRbeta analysis, collaborators shipped samples as frozen whole blood, isolated PBMCs, or DNA extracted from either of those sample types. The origin of this receptor is a woman over 75 with acute or convalescent COVID-19. The V gene is TRBV11-3 and the J gene is TRBJ2-7; the D gene is possibly TRBD2, with 5 bases matching. Sequenced material: peripheral blood. This receptor has the CDR3 CASSRETYEQYF. The nucleotide sequence is given as TGTGCCAGCAGCAGGGAGACCTACGAGCAGTACTTC.